A selection of T cell receptor beta chains follows, all from one sample in a study of T cells in localized non-small cell lung cancer. The protocol was immunoSEQ multiplex PCR, while the TCRdb copy is restricted to in-frame clones and leaves out a portion. Of about 30,000 clones in the sample, roughly 94% were seen once. The input for sequencing was peripheral blood, taken before any cancer treatment. These receptors originate from a woman aged 40 to 75 with stage I lung adenocarcinoma. Each CDR3 is given with its conserved first and last residue. D genes are given only for firm matches. Clone sizes are given selectively: once, few, many, or a class where the clone is expanded.

NA	NA	TRBJ2-2	TRBV14	CASSQVGLGSLNTGELFF	TGTGCCAGCAGCCAAGTAGGGTTGGGCAGCTTGAACACCGGGGAGCTGTTTTTT
TRBD1	NA	TRBJ2-5	TRBV11-3	CASSLDRGTGGQETQYF	TGTGCCAGCAGCTTAGATCGGGGGACAGGGGGACAAGAGACCCAGTACTTC
TRBD1	NA	TRBJ1-1	TRBV7-2	CASRIQGATEAFF	TGTGCCAGCAGGATACAGGGGGCTACTGAAGCTTTCTTT
TRBD1	NA	TRBJ2-2	TRBV19	CASSIDALQGANTGELFF	TGTGCCAGTAGTATAGATGCCTTACAGGGGGCGAACACCGGGGAGCTGTTTTTT
NA	NA	TRBJ1-5	TRBV5-1	CASSPLNRAQPQHF	TGCGCCAGCAGCCCCCTTAACAGGGCTCAGCCCCAGCATTTT
NA	NA	TRBJ2-1	TRBV20-1	CSAQDNEQFF	TGCAGTGCTCAGGACAATGAGCAGTTCTTC
TRBD1	NA	TRBJ1-1	TRBV29-1	CSFRGQGDMNTEAFF	TGCAGCTTCAGGGGACAGGGTGACATGAACACTGAAGCTTTCTTT
TRBD1	NA	TRBJ2-5	TRBV12-5	CASGFHIGTGAQETQYF	TGTGCTAGTGGTTTTCATATCGGGACAGGGGCTCAAGAGACCCAGTACTTC
NA	NA	TRBJ1-2	TRBV7-9	CASSEQGGGYTF	TGTGCCAGCAGCGAACAGGGAGGTGGCTACACCTTC
NA	NA	TRBJ2-7	TRBV2	CASTKQREQYF	TGTGCCAGCACCAAACAGCGCGAGCAGTACTTC
NA	NA	TRBJ2-5	TRBV11-3	CASSLEGLKQETQYF	TGTGCCAGCAGCTTAGAGGGACTGAAACAAGAGACCCAGTACTTC
TRBD2	NA	TRBJ2-1	TRBV7-9	CAVRGLGNNEQFF	TGTGCCGTCCGAGGACTAGGGAACAATGAGCAGTTCTTC
TRBD2	once	TRBJ2-1	TRBV11-3	CASSLGTSGGRWEQFF	TGTGCCAGCAGCTTAGGGACTAGCGGGGGGCGTTGGGAGCAGTTCTTC
NA	NA	TRBJ1-1	TRBV2	CASRVNTEAFF	TGTGCCAGCAGGGTGAACACTGAAGCTTTCTTT
NA	NA	TRBJ1-1	TRBV28	CASPPLGTWGTEAFF	TGTGCCAGTCCTCCCCTGGGGACATGGGGCACTGAAGCTTTCTTT